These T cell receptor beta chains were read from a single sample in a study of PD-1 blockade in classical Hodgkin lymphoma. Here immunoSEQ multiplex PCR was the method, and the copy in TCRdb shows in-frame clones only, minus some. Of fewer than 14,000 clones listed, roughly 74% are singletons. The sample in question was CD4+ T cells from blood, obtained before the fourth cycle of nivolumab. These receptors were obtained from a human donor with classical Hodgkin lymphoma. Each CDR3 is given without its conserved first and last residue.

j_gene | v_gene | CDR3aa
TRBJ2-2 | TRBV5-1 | ASSWTGNTGELF
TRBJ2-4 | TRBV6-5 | ASSYFGTSGKNIQY
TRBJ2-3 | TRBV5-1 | ASSLELAGADTQY
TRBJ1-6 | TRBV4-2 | ASSQTGPPLH
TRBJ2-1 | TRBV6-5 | ASSPQGVPYNEQF
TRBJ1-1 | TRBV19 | ASSTSAGGRTEAF
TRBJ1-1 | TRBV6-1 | ASTGGSTEAF
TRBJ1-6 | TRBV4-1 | ASSPSPGLRGGSPLH
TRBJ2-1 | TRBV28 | ASSLWGRVGARDNEQF
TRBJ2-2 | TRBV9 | ASSPQTGVVGELF
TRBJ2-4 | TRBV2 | ASRLDRILAKNIQY
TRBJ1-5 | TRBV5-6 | ASSRRTGRNQPQH
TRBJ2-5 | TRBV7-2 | ASSLGLPPPGTQY
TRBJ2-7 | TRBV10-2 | ASSAAGELGEQY
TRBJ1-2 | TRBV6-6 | ASRTGRPGGYT
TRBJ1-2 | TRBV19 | ASSPGQHYGYT
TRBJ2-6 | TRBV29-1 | SAWIGTAFSGANVLT
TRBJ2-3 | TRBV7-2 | ASRNTGTGTDTQY
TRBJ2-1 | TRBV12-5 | ASGLVRSGTGGSGTNNEQF
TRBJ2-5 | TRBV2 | ASSELPLAGETQY
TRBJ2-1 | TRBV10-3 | AISDAGEVWDEQF
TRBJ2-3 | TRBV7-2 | ASSLGPSGSTDTQY
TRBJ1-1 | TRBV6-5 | ASSRLRNTEAF
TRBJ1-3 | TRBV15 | ATSRGSGNTIY
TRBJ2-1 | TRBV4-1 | ASSLYDRDSEQF
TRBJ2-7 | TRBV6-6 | ASSYSLAGTYEQY
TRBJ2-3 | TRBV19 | ASSITGDDTQY
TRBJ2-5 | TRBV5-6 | ASSLGMSASEPQY
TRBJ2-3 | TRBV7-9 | ASSLRLAGDADTQY
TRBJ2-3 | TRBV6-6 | ASSYSMGTSTDTQY
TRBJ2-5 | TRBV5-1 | ASSKDGGRETQY
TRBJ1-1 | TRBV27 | ASRKSTGGNTEAF
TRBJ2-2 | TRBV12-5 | ASGLVSGAGRLAVNTGELF
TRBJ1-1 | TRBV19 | ASSIGAGGQRTEAF
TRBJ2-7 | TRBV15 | ATSPGQGAPVYEQY
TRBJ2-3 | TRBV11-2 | ASSLGLATSTDTQY
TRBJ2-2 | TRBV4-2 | ASSQDSGSGELF
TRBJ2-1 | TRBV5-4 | ASSLGSGPGRF
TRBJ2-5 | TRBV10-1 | ASSSTSGRSGETQY
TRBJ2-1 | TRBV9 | ASSLSGGPSYNEQF